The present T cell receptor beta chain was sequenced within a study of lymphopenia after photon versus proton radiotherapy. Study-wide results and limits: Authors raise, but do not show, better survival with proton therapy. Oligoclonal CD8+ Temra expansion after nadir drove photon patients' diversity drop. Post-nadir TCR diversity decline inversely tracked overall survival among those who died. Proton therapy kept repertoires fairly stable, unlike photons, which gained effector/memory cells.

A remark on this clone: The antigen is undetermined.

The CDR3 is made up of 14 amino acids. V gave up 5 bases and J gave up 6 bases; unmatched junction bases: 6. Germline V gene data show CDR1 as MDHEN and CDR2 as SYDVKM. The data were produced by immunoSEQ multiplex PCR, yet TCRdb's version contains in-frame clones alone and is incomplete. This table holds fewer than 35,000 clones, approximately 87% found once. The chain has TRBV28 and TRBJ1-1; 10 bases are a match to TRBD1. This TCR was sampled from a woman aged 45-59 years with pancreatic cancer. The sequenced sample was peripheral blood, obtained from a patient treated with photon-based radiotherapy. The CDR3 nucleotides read TGTGCCAGCAGTAGCCGGGACAGGGGTCCTGAAGCTTTCTTT. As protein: CASSSRDRGPEAFF.